This entry features one T cell receptor (beta chain) sequence. Seattle patients were enrolled while actively infected and followed longitudinally. The CDR3 is 14 residues long. V lost 2 bases and J lost 5; bases outside the gene matches: 7. Germline CDR1 reads GTSNPN; CDR2 reads SVGIG (reference sequence). The source of the sample is a study of blood T cell repertoires in COVID-19. Whole-study context: Acute and convalescent COVID-19 samples came from the United States, Italy and Spain. The cDNA or gDNA used as material had been derived from T cells, B-cell-depleted T cells, or PBMCs.

Source study methods: For nucleated cells, counts were estimated from reference gene primer amplification. Clones were read by immunoSEQ multiplex PCR, and TCRdb kept only the in-frame ones, dropping some. V, J and clone size reflect that table, while D and trimming were determined from the DNA. The sample consists of 250,000 to 350,000 clones, approximately 86% of them appearing once. The sequenced material came from peripheral blood. This TCR came from a woman aged 70-85 years with COVID-19, enrolled during active disease. The rearrangement uses TRBV30 and TRBJ2-5; 8 positions match TRBD2. CDR3 nucleotides: TGTGCCTGGAGTCTAAGCGGGGGAGGGGAGACCCAGTACTTC. Amino acid sequence: CAWSLSGGGETQYF.